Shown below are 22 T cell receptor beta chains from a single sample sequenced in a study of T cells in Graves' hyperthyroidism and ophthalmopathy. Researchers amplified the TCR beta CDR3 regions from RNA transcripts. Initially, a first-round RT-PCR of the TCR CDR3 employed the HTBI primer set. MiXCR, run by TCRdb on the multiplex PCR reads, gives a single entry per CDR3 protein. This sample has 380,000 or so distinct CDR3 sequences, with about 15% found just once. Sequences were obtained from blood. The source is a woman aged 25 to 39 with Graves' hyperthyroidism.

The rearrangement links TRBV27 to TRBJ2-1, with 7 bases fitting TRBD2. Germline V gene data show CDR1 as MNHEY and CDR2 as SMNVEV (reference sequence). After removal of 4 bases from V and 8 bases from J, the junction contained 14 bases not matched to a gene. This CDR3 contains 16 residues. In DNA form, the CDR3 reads TGTGCCAGCAGTTCCTACGGCGGGACTACGGTCCATGAGCAGTTCTTC. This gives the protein CASSSYGGTTVHEQFF.

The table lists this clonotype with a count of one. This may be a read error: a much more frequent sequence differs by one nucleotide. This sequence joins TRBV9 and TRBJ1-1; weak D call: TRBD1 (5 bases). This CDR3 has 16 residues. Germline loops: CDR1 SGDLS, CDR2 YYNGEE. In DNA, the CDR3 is TGTGCCGGCAGCGTAGAGGCGGGGCGTGGGTACACTGAAGCTTTCTTT. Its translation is CAGSVEAGRGYTEAFF.

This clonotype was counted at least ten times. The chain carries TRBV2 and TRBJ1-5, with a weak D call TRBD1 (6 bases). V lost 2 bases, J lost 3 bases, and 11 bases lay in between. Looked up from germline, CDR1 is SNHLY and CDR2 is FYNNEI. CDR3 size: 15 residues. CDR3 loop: CASSELQGYNQPQHF. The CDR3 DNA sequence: TGTGCCAGCAGTGAACTACAGGGATACAATCAGCCCCAGCATTTT.

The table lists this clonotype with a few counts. The CDR3 sequence: CASSQTSGSSDTQYF. CDR3 in DNA: TGTGCCAGCAGCCAGACTAGCGGGAGTTCTGATACGCAGTATTTT. V is TRBV7-2 and J is TRBJ2-3; the match to TRBD2 covers 12 bases. The CDR3 totals 15 residues. V dropped 5 bases and J dropped 6; count of bases not matched to a gene: 6. Germline V lookup: CDR1 SGHTA, CDR2 FQGNSA.

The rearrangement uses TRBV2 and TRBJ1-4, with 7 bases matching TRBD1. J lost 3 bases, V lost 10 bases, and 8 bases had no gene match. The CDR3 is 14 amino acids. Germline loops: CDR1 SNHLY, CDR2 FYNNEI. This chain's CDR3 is CATREGASNEKLFF. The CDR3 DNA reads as TGTGCCACCCGTGAGGGGGCATCTAATGAAAAACTGTTTTTT.

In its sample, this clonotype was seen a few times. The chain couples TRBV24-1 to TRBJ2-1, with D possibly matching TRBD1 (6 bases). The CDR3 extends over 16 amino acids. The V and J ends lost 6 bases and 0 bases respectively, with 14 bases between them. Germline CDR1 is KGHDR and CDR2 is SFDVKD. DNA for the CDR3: TGTGCCACCAGTACGGACAGAGGCCTCTCCTACAATGAGCAGTTCTTC. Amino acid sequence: CATSTDRGLSYNEQFF.

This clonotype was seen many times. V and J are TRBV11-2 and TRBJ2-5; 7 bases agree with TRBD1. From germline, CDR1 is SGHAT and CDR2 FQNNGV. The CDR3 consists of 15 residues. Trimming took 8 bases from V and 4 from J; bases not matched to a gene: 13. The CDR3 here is CASRNPWAGGETQYF. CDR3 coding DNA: TGTGCCAGCCGCAACCCTTGGGCAGGGGGAGAGACCCAGTACTTC.

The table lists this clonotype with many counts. The CDR3 here is CASSQGAGAIYF. The CDR3 DNA sequence: TGTGCCAGCAGCCAAGGCGCAGGAGCCATATATTTT. This chain joins TRBV3-1 and TRBJ1-3; D unresolved. CDR3 size: 12 residues. Germline V gene data show CDR1 as LGHDT and CDR2 as YNNKEL (reference sequence). V dropped 1 base and J dropped 11 bases, with 9 bases sitting between them.

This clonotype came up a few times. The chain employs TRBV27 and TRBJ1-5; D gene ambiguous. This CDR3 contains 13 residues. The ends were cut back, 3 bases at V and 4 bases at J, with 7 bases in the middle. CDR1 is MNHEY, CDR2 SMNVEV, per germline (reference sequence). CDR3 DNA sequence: TGTGCCAGCAGTTTGTCGTTGAATCAGCCCCAGCATTTT. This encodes CASSLSLNQPQHF.

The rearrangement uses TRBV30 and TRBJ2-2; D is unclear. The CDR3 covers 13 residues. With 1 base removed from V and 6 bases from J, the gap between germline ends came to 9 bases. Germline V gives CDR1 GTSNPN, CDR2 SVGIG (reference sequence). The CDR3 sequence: CAWSAPLAGELFF. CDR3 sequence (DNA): TGTGCCTGGAGTGCCCCCCTTGCCGGGGAGCTGTTTTTT.

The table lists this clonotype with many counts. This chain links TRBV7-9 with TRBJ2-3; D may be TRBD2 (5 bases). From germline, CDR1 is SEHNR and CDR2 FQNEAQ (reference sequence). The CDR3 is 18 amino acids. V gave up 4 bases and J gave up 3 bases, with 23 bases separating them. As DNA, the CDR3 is TGTGCCAGCAGCTCACCGGTAGCGCGGCGGTCTCGGACAGATACGCAGTATTTT. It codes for CASSSPVARRSRTDTQYF.

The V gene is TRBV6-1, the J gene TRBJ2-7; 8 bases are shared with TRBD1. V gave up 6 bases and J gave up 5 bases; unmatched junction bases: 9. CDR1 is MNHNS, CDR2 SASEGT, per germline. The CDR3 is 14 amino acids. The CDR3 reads CASSRTGPLDEQYF. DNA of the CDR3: TGTGCCAGCAGCCGGACAGGGCCTTTGGACGAGCAGTACTTC.

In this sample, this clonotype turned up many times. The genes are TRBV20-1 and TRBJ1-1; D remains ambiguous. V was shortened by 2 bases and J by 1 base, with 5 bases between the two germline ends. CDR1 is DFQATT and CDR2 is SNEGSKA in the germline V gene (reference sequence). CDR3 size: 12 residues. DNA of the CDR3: TGCAGTGCTAGAAGCAGGAACACTGAAGCTTTCTTT. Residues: CSARSRNTEAFF.

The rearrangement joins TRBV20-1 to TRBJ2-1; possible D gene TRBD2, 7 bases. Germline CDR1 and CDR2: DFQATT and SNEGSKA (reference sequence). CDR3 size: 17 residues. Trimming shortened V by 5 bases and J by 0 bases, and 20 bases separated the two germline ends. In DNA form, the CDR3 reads TGCAGTGCTTTCGGGGGCCCGTCTAGCGGCTCCTACAATGAGCAGTTCTTC. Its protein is CSAFGGPSSGSYNEQFF.

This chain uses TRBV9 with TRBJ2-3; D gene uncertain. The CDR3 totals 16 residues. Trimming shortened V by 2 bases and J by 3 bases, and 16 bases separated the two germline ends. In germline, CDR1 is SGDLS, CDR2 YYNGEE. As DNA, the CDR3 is TGTGCCAGCAGCGTCGGGTCGGACCGATCGACAGATACGCAGTATTTT. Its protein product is CASSVGSDRSTDTQYF. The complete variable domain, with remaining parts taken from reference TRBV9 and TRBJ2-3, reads DSGVTQTPKHLITATGQRVTLRCSPRSGDLSVYWYQQSLDQGLQFLIQYYNGEERAKGNILERFSAQQFPDLHSELNLSSLELGDSALYFCASSVGSDRSTDTQYFGPGTRLTVL.

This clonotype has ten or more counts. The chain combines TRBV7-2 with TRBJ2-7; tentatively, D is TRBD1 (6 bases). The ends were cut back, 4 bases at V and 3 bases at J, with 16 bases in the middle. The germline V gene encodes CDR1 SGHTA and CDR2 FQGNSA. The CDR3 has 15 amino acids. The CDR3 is CASSYREGVGYEQYF. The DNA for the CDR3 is TGTGCCAGCAGCTACAGAGAGGGGGTCGGCTACGAGCAGTACTTC. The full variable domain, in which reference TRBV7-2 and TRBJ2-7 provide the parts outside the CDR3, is GAGVSQSPSNKVTEKGKDVELRCDPISGHTALYWYRQSLGQGLEFLIYFQGNSAPDKSGLPSDRFSAERTGGSVSTLTIQRTQQEDSAVYLCASSYREGVGYEQYFGPGTRLTVT.

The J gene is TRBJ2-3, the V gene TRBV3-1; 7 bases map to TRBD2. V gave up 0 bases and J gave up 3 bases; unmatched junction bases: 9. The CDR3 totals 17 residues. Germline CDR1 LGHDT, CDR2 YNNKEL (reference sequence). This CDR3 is CASSQDPPLGRTDTQYF. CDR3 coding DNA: TGTGCCAGCAGCCAAGATCCCCCCCTCGGGAGGACAGATACGCAGTATTTT.

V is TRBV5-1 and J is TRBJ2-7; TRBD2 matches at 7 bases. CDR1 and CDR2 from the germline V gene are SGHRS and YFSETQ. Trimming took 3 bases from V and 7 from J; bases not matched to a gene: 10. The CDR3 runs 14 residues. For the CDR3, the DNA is TGCGCCAGCAGCTCCGCGAGGCTAGCGGATGAGCAGTACTTC. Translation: CASSSARLADEQYF.

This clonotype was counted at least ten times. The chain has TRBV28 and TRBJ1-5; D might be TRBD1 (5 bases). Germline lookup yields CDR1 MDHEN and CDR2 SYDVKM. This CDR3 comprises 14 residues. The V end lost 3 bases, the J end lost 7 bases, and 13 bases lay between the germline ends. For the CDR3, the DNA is TGTGCCAGCAGTTTCGGGGAGGGGAAACAGCCCCAGCATTTT. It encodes CASSFGEGKQPQHF. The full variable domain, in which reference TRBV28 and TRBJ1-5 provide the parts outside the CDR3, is DVKVTQSSRYLVKRTGEKVFLECVQDMDHENMFWYRQDPGLGLRLIYFSYDVKMKEKGDIPEGYSVSREKKERFSLILESASTNQTSMYLCASSFGEGKQPQHFGDGTRLSIL.

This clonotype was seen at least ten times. CDR3 protein: CAISQVGGETQYF. CDR3 DNA sequence: TGTGCCATCAGCCAGGTGGGAGGGGAGACCCAGTACTTC. J is TRBJ2-5 and V is TRBV10-3; 7 nucleotides line up with TRBD2. The germline V gene encodes CDR1 ENHRY and CDR2 SYGVKD. This CDR3 is built from 13 residues. With 6 bases clipped from V and 5 bases from J, the junction kept 6 bases outside the gene matches.

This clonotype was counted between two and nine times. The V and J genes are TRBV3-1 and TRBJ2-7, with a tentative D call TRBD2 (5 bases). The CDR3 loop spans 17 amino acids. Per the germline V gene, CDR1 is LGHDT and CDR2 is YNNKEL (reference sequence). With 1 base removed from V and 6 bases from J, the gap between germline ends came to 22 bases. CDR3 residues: CASSQAPPLESYSEQYF. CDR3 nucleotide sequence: TGTGCCAGCAGCCAAGCCCCTCCACTAGAATCTTACAGCGAGCAGTACTTC.

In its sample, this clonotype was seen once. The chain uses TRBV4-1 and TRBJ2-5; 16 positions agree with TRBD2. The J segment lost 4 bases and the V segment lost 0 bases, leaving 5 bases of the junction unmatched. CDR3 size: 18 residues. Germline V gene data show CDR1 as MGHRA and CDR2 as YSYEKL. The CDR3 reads CASSQEGLAGGLGETQYF. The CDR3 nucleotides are TGCGCCAGCAGCCAAGAGGGACTAGCGGGAGGGCTTGGAGAGACCCAGTACTTC.